These 8 T cell receptor beta chains came from one sample sequenced in a study of control samples from healthy donors and cancer patients. The method was immunoSEQ multiplex PCR; TCRdb's version includes in-frame clones alone and lacks a portion of them. The sample gives nearly 55,000 clones, roughly 96% of which show up once; around 2% is in the top ten. Sequencing was performed on blood. The origin of the receptors is a woman in her twenties or thirties in good health.

This clone occurred once. The rearrangement uses TRBV18 and TRBJ2-3; no definite D call. The CDR3 is 17 residues long. The germline gives CDR1 KGHSH, CDR2 LQKENI. V was trimmed by 4 bases and J by 3 bases, leaving 20 bases between them. Written as DNA, the CDR3 is TGTGCCAGCTCACATTCTATGGCAACCCTCGGGACAGATACGCAGTATTTT. Translating gives CASSHSMATLGTDTQYF.

The genes are TRBV19 and TRBJ2-1; 12 positions match TRBD2. V was clipped by 6 bases and J by 10 bases; unmatched bases: 7. The CDR3 runs 14 residues. Germline CDR1 and CDR2: LNHDA and SQIVND (reference sequence). This CDR3 reads CASRRLAGVGEQFF. The CDR3 coding sequence is TGTGCCAGTAGAAGACTAGCGGGAGTAGGCGAGCAGTTCTTC.

The chain links TRBV10-1 to TRBJ2-1, with unresolved D. CDR1 is WNHNN and CDR2 is SYGVQD in the germline V gene (reference sequence). The CDR3 runs to 16 residues. Deletions cut 3 bases from V and 0 bases from J, with 12 bases between. For the CDR3, the DNA is TGCGCCAGCAGTGAAAGTGGGCTCAGCTCCTACAATGAGCAGTTCTTC. This gives the protein CASSESGLSSYNEQFF.

V gene TRBV4-1 combines with J gene TRBJ1-4; D remains unclear. With 0 bases removed from V and 6 bases from J, the gap between germline ends came to 11 bases. The CDR3 sequence is 15 residues long. Germline V gives CDR1 MGHRA, CDR2 YSYEKL. CDR3 bases: TGCGCCAGCAGCCAAGATGCGGGAGTTTATGAAAAACTGTTTTTT. Its protein product is CASSQDAGVYEKLFF.

This chain connects TRBV2 to TRBJ2-2, with D perhaps TRBD1 (5 bases). Trimming took off 6 bases at V and 0 bases at J, with 11 bases between the two ends. This CDR3 contains 15 residues. Per germline, CDR1 SNHLY and CDR2 FYNNEI. The chain's CDR3 is CASSRGRANTGELFF. The CDR3 DNA reads as TGTGCCAGCAGCCGTGGCAGGGCGAACACCGGGGAGCTGTTTTTT.

This rearrangement joins TRBV7-2 to TRBJ2-7; 10 nucleotides match TRBD2. The CDR3 sequence is 17 residues long. The germline gives CDR1 SGHTA, CDR2 FQGNSA. The V segment lost 1 base and the J segment 2 bases; nucleotides outside the gene matches: 8. The CDR3 DNA is TGTGCCAGCAGCTTAGTCCTCGATCTAGCGGGGGCCTACGAGCAGTACTTC. It is translated as CASSLVLDLAGAYEQYF.

The chain uses TRBV15 and TRBJ2-2, with a tentative D call TRBD2 (6 bases). CDR1 and CDR2 from the germline V gene are LNHNV and YYDKDF (reference sequence). The CDR3 is 15 amino acids. V gave up 3 bases and J gave up 5 bases, with 13 bases separating them. CDR3 residues: CATSREGLWTGELFF. The CDR3 bases are TGTGCCACCAGCAGGGAGGGCTTGTGGACCGGGGAGCTGTTTTTT.

The chain is built from TRBV7-9 and TRBJ2-1; D is uncertain. This CDR3 contains 13 residues. V dropped 1 base and J dropped 5 bases, with 6 bases sitting between them. Germline V gives CDR1 SEHNR, CDR2 FQNEAQ (reference sequence). The DNA of the CDR3 is TGTGCCAGCAGCTTAGGGACCCACAATGAGCAGTTCTTC. This encodes CASSLGTHNEQFF.